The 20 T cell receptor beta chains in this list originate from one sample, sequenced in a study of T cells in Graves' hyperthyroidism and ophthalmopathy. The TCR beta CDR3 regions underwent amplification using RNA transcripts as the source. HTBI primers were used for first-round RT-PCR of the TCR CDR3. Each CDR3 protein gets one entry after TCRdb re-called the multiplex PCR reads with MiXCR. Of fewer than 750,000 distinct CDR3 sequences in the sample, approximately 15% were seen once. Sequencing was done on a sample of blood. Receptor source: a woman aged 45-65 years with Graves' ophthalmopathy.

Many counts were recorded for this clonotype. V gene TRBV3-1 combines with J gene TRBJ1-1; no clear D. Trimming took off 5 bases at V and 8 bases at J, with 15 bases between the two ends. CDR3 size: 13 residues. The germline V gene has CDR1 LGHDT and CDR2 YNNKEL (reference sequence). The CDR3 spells CASSFQRAGEAFF. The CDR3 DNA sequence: TGTGCCAGCAGCTTCCAGAGAGCGGGCGAAGCTTTCTTT. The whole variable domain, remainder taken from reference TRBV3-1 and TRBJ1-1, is DTAVSQTPKYLVTQMGNDKSIKCEQNLGHDTMYWYKQDSKKFLKIMFSYNNKELIINETVPNRFSPKSPDKAHLNLHINSLELGDSAVYFCASSFQRAGEAFFGQGTRLTVV.

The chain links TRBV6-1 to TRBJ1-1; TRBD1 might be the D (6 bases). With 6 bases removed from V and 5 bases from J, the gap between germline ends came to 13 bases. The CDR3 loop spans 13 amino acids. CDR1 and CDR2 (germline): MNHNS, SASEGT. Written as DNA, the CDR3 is TGTGCCAGCAGAAACAGGGTAGTGACTGAAGCTTTCTTT. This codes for CASRNRVVTEAFF.

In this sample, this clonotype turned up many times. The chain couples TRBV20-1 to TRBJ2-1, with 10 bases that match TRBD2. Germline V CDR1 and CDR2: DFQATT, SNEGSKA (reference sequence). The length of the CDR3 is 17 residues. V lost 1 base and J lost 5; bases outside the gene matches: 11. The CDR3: CSARATQRLAGHNEQFF. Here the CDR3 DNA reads TGCAGTGCTAGAGCCACGCAACGACTAGCGGGCCACAATGAGCAGTTCTTC.

CDR3 DNA: TGTGCCAGCAGTAAGGGGTCCACCTCCTACGAGCAGTACTTC. Protein sequence: CASSKGSTSYEQYF. The chain is built from TRBV12-3 or TRBV12-4 and TRBJ2-7; perhaps TRBD1 as D (5 bases). V lost 5 bases and J lost 0, with 11 bases in between. The CDR3 totals 14 residues.

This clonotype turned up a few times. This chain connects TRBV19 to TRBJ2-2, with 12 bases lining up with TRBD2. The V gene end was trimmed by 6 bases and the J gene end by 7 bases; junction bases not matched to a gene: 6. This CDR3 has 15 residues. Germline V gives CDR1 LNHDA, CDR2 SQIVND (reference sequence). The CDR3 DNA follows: TGTGCCAGTAGCCAGACTAGCGGGAGCCACGGGGAGCTGTTTTTT. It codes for CASSQTSGSHGELFF. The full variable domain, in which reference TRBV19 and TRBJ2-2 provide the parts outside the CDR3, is DGGITQSPKYLFRKEGQNVTLSCEQNLNHDAMYWYRQDPGQGLRLIYYSQIVNDFQKGDIAEGYSVSREKKESFPLTVTSAQKNPTAFYLCASSQTSGSHGELFFGEGSRLTVL.

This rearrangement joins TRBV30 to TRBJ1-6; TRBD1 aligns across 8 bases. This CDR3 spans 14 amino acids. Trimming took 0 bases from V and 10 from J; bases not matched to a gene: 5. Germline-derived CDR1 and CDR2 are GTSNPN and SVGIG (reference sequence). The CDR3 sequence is CAWSVRQGNSPLHF. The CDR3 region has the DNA TGTGCCTGGAGTGTACGACAGGGGAACTCACCCCTCCACTTT. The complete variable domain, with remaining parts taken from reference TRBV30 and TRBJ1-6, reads SQTIHQWPATLVQPVGSPLSLECTVEGTSNPNLYWYRQAAGRGLQLLFYSVGIGQISSEVPQNLSASRPQDRQFILSSKKLLLSDSGFYLCAWSVRQGNSPLHFGNGTRLTVT.

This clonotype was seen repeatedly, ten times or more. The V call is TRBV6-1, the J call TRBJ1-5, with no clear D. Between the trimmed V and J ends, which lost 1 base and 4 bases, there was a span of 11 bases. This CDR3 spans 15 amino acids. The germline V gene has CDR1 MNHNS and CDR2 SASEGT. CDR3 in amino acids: CASSEVWVGNQPQHF. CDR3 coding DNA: TGTGCCAGCAGTGAAGTGTGGGTGGGGAATCAGCCCCAGCATTTT.

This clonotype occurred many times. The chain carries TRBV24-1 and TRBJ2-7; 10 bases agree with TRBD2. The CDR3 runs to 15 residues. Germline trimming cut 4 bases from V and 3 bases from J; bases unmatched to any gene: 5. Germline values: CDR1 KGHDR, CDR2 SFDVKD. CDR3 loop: CATSDPRTSGYEQYF. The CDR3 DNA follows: TGTGCCACCAGTGACCCCCGGACTAGCGGCTACGAGCAGTACTTC.

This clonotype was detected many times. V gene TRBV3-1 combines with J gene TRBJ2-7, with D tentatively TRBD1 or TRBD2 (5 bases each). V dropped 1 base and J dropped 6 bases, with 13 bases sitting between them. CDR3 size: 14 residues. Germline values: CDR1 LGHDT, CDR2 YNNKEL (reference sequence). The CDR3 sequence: CASSQGSGSLEQYF. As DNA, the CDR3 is TGTGCCAGCAGCCAAGGATCAGGGAGTCTCGAGCAGTACTTC.

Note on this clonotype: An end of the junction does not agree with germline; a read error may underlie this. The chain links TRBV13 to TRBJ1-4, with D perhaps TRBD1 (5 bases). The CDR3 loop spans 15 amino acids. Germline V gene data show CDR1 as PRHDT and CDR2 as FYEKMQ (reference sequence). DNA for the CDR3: TGTGCCAGCAGCGTAGGGTCTGGGGCCTCTGAAAAACTGTTTTTT. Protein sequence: CASSVGSGASEKLFF.

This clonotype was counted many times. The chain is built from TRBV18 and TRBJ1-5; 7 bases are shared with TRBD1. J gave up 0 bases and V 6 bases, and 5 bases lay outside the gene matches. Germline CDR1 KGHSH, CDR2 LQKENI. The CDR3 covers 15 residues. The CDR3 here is CASSGTANSNQPQHF. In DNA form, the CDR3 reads TGTGCCAGCTCGGGGACAGCTAATAGCAATCAGCCCCAGCATTTT.

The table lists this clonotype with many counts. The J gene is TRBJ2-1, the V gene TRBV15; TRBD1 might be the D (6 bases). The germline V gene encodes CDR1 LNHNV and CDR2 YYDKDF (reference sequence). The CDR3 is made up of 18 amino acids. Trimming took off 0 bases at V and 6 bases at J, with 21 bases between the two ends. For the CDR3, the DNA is TGTGCCACCAGCAGAGATCAAGGCGGATGGGGGCTTCTCAATGAGCAGTTCTTC. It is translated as CATSRDQGGWGLLNEQFF.

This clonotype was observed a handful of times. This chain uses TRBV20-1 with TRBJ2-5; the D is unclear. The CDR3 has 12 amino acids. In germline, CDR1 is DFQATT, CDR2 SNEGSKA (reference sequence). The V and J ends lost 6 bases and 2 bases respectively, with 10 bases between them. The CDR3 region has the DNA TGCAGTGCCCTGCCTGAGCAAGAGACCCAGTACTTC. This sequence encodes CSALPEQETQYF.

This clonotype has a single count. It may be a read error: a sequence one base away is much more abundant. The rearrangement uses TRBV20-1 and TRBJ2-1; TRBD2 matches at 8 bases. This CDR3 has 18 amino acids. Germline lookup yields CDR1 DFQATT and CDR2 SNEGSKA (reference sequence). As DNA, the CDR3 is TGCAGTGCCAATGGAGGGATTAGCGGGATCTCCTCCTACAATGAGCAGCTCTTC. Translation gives CSANGGISGISSYNEQLF.

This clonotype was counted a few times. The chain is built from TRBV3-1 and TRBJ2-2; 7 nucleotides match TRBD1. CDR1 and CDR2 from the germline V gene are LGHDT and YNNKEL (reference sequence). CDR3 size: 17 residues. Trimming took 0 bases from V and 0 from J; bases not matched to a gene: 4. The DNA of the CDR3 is TGTGCCAGCAGCCAAGAGACCCAGGGGGCGAACACCGGGGAGCTGTTTTTT. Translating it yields CASSQETQGANTGELFF.

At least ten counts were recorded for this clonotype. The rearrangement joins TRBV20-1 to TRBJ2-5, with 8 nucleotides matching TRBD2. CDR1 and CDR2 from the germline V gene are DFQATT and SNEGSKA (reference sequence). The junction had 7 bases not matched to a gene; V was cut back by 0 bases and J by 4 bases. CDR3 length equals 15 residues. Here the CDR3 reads CSARDGGLALETQYF. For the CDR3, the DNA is TGCAGTGCTAGAGATGGCGGACTAGCATTAGAGACCCAGTACTTC.

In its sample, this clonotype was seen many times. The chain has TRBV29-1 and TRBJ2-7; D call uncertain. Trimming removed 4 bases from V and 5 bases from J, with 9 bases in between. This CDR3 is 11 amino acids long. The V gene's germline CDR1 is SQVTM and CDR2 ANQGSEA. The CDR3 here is CSVVSSNEQYF. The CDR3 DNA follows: TGCAGCGTTGTATCATCTAACGAGCAGTACTTC.

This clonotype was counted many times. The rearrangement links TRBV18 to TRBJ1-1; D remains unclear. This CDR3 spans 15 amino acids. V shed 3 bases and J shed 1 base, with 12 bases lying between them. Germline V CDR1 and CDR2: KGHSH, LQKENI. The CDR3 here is CASSPPSSTNTEAFF. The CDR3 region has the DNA TGTGCCAGCTCACCGCCCTCTTCTACGAACACTGAAGCTTTCTTT.

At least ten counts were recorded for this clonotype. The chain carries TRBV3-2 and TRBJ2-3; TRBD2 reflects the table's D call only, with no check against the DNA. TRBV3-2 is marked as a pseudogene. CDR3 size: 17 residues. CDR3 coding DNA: TGTGCCAGCAGCCAGGAGGTACTAGCGGGCGGTGTCGATACGCAGTATTTT. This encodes CASSQEVLAGGVDTQYF.

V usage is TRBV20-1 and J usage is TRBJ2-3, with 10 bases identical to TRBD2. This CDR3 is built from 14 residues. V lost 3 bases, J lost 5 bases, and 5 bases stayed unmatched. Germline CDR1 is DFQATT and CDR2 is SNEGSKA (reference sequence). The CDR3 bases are TGCAGTGCTAGGCTAGCGGGAGTTGGAGATACGCAGTATTTT. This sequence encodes CSARLAGVGDTQYF.